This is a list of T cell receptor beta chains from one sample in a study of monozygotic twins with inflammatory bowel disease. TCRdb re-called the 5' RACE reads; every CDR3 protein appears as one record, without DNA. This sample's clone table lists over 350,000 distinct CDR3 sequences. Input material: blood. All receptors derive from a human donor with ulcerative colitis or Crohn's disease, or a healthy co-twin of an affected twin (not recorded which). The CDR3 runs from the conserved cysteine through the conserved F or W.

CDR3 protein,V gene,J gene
CASRIDLPGLGQETQYF,TRBV5-6,TRBJ2-5
CSVFGANTDTQYF,TRBV20-1,TRBJ2-3
CSGRKDNTDTQYF,TRBV29-1,TRBJ2-3
CASGPGTRRSREQFF,TRBV6-1,TRBJ2-1
CASNGLAGGPDNEQFF,TRBV6-1,TRBJ2-1
CASTWDSGNTIYF,TRBV10-2,TRBJ1-3
CASSPGTGEYEQYF,TRBV18,TRBJ2-7
CSASGGTTDTQYF,TRBV20-1,TRBJ2-3
CASSPGTTQETQYF,TRBV5-1,TRBJ2-5
CAWSVGGGDTQYF,TRBV30,TRBJ2-3
CASSQDPPSGITYEQYF,TRBV4-1,TRBJ2-7
CSAVRQGNEQFF,TRBV29-1,TRBJ2-1
CASSFPGQGYGYTF,TRBV5-1,TRBJ1-2
CASSEGGQRTGELFF,TRBV6-1,TRBJ2-2
CASSYFQGGAYEQYF,TRBV6-2/TRBV6-3,TRBJ2-7
CASSPKTEKNIQYF,TRBV7-2,TRBJ2-4
CAWRPWDGANEKLFF,TRBV30,TRBJ1-4
CASGQRIGQEGDTQYF,TRBV6-9,TRBJ2-3
CASLGLAGGISYEQYF,TRBV10-3,TRBJ2-7
CASSYSKVHLSYNEQFF,TRBV6-2/TRBV6-3,TRBJ2-1
CASSPSLTNYGYTF,TRBV12-3/TRBV12-4,TRBJ1-2
CASSFSVMRNEQFF,TRBV28,TRBJ2-1
CASLLWVRHIWGTLF,TRBV27,TRBJ2-3
CASSYVATGGTDTQYF,TRBV6-5,TRBJ2-3
CASSPPPLAGGKNTQYF,TRBV9,TRBJ2-3
CASSLGNGATWEQYF,TRBV7-3,TRBJ2-7
CASSPRDRGSVYYEQYF,TRBV6-2/TRBV6-3,TRBJ2-7
CASSYMTGVNEQFF,TRBV5-1,TRBJ2-1
CATFKGRTHGNTIYF,TRBV19,TRBJ1-3
CASSFNWDERIMNTEAFF,TRBV27,TRBJ1-1
CASSSPSEGVGGYTF,TRBV11-2,TRBJ1-2
CASSFIGGNIQYF,TRBV27,TRBJ2-4
CASSSPGTYNYGYTF,TRBV19,TRBJ1-2
CASGADTVFFYGYTF,TRBV6-1,TRBJ1-2
CASSHAVTRGGGYTF,TRBV4-3,TRBJ1-2
CASSFLKDRNSYNEQFF,TRBV11-1,TRBJ2-1
CASSFLKWRGGETQYF,TRBV5-4,TRBJ2-5
CSAREGQGLVTNEKLFF,TRBV20-1,TRBJ1-4
CASSPRKGQVVGNMQYF,TRBV3-1,TRBJ2-4
CASSSRQGFSPQHF,TRBV12-3/TRBV12-4,TRBJ1-5
CASSPPYGYNEQFF,TRBV18,TRBJ2-1
CSVEGDRGSGNIQYF,TRBV29-1,TRBJ2-4
CASSLALGGNSPLHF,TRBV7-8,TRBJ1-6
CASRKGGTADTQYF,TRBV6-1,TRBJ2-3
CASILRLFPGGRTEAFF,TRBV12-3/TRBV12-4,TRBJ1-1
CASRKGGTAQRPQHF,TRBV6-1,TRBJ1-5
CSAPGITCYEQYF,TRBV20-1,TRBJ2-7
CATSDLTVRGQETQYF,TRBV24-1,TRBJ2-5
CASSLRIGELFF,TRBV3-1,TRBJ2-2
CASSLEVLGTGGAAPYF,TRBV7-2,TRBJ2-3
CASSLEIPRSEAFF,TRBV7-2,TRBJ1-1
CASSPLSVGAGELFF,TRBV18,TRBJ2-2
CASSFDSSSYEQYF,TRBV5-1,TRBJ2-7
CASSLGGSSYNEQFF,TRBV5-1,TRBJ2-1
CASSPLDRQDTQYF,TRBV27,TRBJ2-3
CSVHWTGDFRDTIYF,TRBV29-1,TRBJ1-3
CSASGLSVQETQYF,TRBV20-1,TRBJ2-5
CASSFLPGQNTGELFF,TRBV7-3,TRBJ2-2
CASRSAQFYEQYF,TRBV2,TRBJ2-7